The clone carrying this TCR beta chain was picked up one time. This CDR3 comprises 15 residues. Germline V CDR1 and CDR2: LGHNA, YSLEER. Trimming cost V 0 bases and J 1 base, with 9 bases left between them. Under the authors' procedure: Amplifying reference gene primers gave estimates of nucleated cell counts. Data came from immunoSEQ multiplex PCR; TCRdb stores just in-frame clones and leaves some out. V, J and clone size were drawn from that table, and D and trimming were deduced from the DNA. The sample yields tens of thousands of clones, about nine tenths seen once. The data originate from a study of blood T cell repertoires in COVID-19. Overall study: Sites across the United States, Italy and Spain contributed samples from acute and convalescent COVID-19. Sample material is recorded as cDNA or gDNA derived from T cells, B-cell-depleted T cells, or PBMCs.

The sequence was obtained from a human donor in a cohort sampled during active COVID-19. The chain recombines TRBV4-3 with TRBJ1-1; D gene unclear. The specimen sequenced was peripheral blood. In DNA form, the CDR3 reads TGCGCCAGCAGCCAAGATACTCTAGGGAACACTGAAGCTTTCTTT. Translation: CASSQDTLGNTEAFF.